This record covers a single T cell receptor (beta chain). TCR beta cDNA libraries included unique molecular identifiers. TCRdb recomputed calls from the PCR reads with MiXCR, one row per CDR3 protein. The data hold roughly 160,000 distinct CDR3 sequences, with under 40% observed a single time. Trimming stripped 4 bases from V and 5 bases from J, with 15 bases between. Per germline, CDR1 SGHVS and CDR2 FNYEAQ. The CDR3 totals 14 residues. The sample belongs to a study of post-analysis software for immune sequencing data. The receptor comes from a girl aged 5-17 years with multiple sclerosis. The chain recombines TRBV7-6 with TRBJ2-7; D perhaps matches TRBD1 (8 bases). This specimen consisted of blood, obtained after autologous hematopoietic stem cell transplantation. CDR3: CASSSRGGQDEQYF. The DNA of the CDR3 is TGTGCCAGCAGCTCAAGGGGGGGACAGGACGAGCAGTACTTC.